A single sample gave rise to the 9 T cell receptor beta chains below, sequenced in a study of cytomegalovirus exposure and HLA in healthy donors. Both 60 Vbeta primers and 13 Jbeta primers went into the PCR. Assay used: immunoSEQ multiplex PCR; TCRdb lists only in-frame clones, some missing. Of a few hundred thousand clones listed, around 66% are singletons. Sequencing input: PBMCs. The source of these receptors is a female donor in good health and CMV-seronegative.

This clone was seen only a few times. V usage is TRBV15 and J usage is TRBJ1-5; D perhaps matches TRBD1 (6 bases). Looked up from germline, CDR1 is LNHNV and CDR2 is YYDKDF (reference sequence). The V end was cut by 0 bases, the J end by 9 bases, with 9 bases between. The CDR3 totals 13 residues. The DNA of the CDR3 is TGTGCCACCAGCAGAGATGGCAGGGGGCCCCAGCATTTT. The encoded protein is CATSRDGRGPQHF.

V gene TRBV5-1 combines with J gene TRBJ2-2; 10 bases match TRBD2. Germline-derived CDR1 and CDR2 are SGHRS and YFSETQ. The CDR3 contains 17 residues. V gave up 1 base and J gave up 2 bases; unmatched junction bases: 5. The CDR3 protein is CASSLRSSGSNTGELFF. The CDR3 nucleotides read TGCGCCAGCAGCTTGAGGTCTAGCGGGAGCAACACCGGGGAGCTGTTTTTT. Full variable domain (outside the CDR3, taken from reference TRBV5-1 and TRBJ2-2): KAGVTQTPRYLIKTRGQQVTLSCSPISGHRSVSWYQQTPGQGLQFLFEYFSETQRNKGNFPGRFSGRQFSNSRSEMNVSTLELGDSALYLCASSLRSSGSNTGELFFGEGSRLTVL.

The rearrangement joins TRBV11-3 to TRBJ2-7; tentative D call: TRBD2 (5 bases). Germline V CDR1 and CDR2: SGHNT, YENEEA. This CDR3 spans 14 amino acids. The V gene lost 4 bases and the J gene lost 7 bases, with 17 bases spanning the gap. In nucleotides, the CDR3 is TGTGCCAGCAGCTCCCGGGAATCCGGGAAAGAGCAGTACTTC. It is translated as CASSSRESGKEQYF.

CDR3 sequence reads: CASSLRQVGEQFF. CDR3 nucleotide sequence: TGTGCCAGCAGTTTAAGACAGGTGGGTGAGCAGTTCTTC. V is TRBV28 and J is TRBJ2-1, with a possible D match to TRBD1 (6 bases). This CDR3 has 13 residues. Deletions cut 2 bases from V and 9 bases from J, with 11 bases between. Germline V gene data show CDR1 as MDHEN and CDR2 as SYDVKM.

This clone came up a few times. This sequence joins TRBV28 and TRBJ1-1; the match to TRBD1 covers 11 bases. CDR3 length: 12 residues. Germline-derived CDR1 and CDR2 are MDHEN and SYDVKM. Losses at the gene ends were 6 bases for V and 10 bases for J; bases not matched to a gene: 4. DNA for the CDR3: TGTGCCAGCAGGATAGGGACAGGGGGAGCTTTCTTT. Translated: CASRIGTGGAFF.

This clone came up a few times. The V call is TRBV27, the J call TRBJ2-7; D is possibly TRBD1 (5 bases). Germline loops: CDR1 MNHEY, CDR2 SMNVEV (reference sequence). This CDR3 contains 12 residues. V gave up 7 bases and J gave up 3 bases, with 10 bases separating them. DNA for the CDR3: TGTGCCAGCACCTGGCAGGGCTACGAGCAGTACTTC. It yields the protein CASTWQGYEQYF.

The chain couples TRBV5-6 to TRBJ1-1; 7 bases map to TRBD1. Germline values: CDR1 SGHDT, CDR2 YYEEEE. This CDR3 region has 15 residues. Trimming cost V 1 base and J 1 base; bases outside gene matches: 4. CDR3 coding DNA: TGTGCCAGCAGCTTGCTGGACAGGCGGAACACTGAAGCTTTCTTT. Its translation: CASSLLDRRNTEAFF.

This chain joins TRBV14 and TRBJ2-1; TRBD2 aligns across 13 bases. The CDR3 has 15 amino acids. The germline V gene encodes CDR1 SGHDN and CDR2 FVKESK. With 3 bases clipped from V and 4 bases from J, the junction kept 0 bases outside the gene matches. The CDR3 protein is CASSQGLAGYNEQFF. Here the CDR3 DNA reads TGTGCCAGCAGCCAGGGACTAGCGGGGTACAATGAGCAGTTCTTC.

This clone has a single count. The chain couples TRBV27 to TRBJ1-5; 7 bases map to TRBD1. Per germline, CDR1 MNHEY and CDR2 SMNVEV (reference sequence). The CDR3 has 17 amino acids. J lost 8 bases, V lost 0 bases, and 13 bases had no gene match. In DNA form, the CDR3 reads TGTGCCAGCAGTTTATCGGCAGGGGGGCAGCATGGAGAGCCCCAGCATTTT. It yields the protein CASSLSAGGQHGEPQHF.